This T cell receptor beta chain was identified in a study of blood T cell repertoires in COVID-19 (dated by TCRdb to 2018 to 2021). Looking at the study overall: Samples covering the acute and convalescent phases of COVID-19 were provided by collaborators in the United States, Italy and Spain. The prospective study material was composed of cDNA or gDNA derived from T cells, B-cell-depleted T cells, or PBMCs. HLA class I and class II types, where available, came from metadata supplied by the sample provider rather than from assay-based typing. The repertoires were released in a freely available public database meant as a resource for research on the immune response to SARS-CoV-2. The sample metadata nearly always contained a de-identified subject ID, COVID-19 status, age in years and sex. The samples were drawn from two sources: the first 160 participants of the ongoing ImmuneRACE study, and fewer than 1,500 subjects contributed by 6 global collaborators. Subjects who had been exposed to COVID-19, were actively infected with it, or had recovered from it provided the deeply sampled blood TCRbeta repertoires that made up the dataset.

Whole blood was collected in K2EDTA tubes by collaborating institutions according to the institutions' own protocols. For TCRbeta analysis, collaborators shipped samples in one of three forms: frozen whole blood, isolated PBMCs, or DNA extracted from either of those sample types. What the work shows at the level of the full study, not this receptor alone: The quantity of clinical and demographic metadata differed by source and by participant and was supplied without curation.

This clone has only one observation. Its antigen is currently not known. No per-base quality is available; no much larger clone lies one base away. The immunoSEQ Assay, a bias-controlled multiplex PCR, was used to amplify TCRbeta CDR3 regions from genomic DNA. For the original study's pipeline: The number of nucleated cells in each sample was estimated by amplification of reference gene primers within the assay. To quantify the absolute abundance of each unique TCRbeta CDR3 rearrangement, sequence reads were collapsed and filtered. For each sample, productive Simpson clonality was calculated by taking the square root of Simpson's diversity index across productive rearrangements. Not all clones reach the TCRdb copy of this immuneACCESS table, which keeps in-frame sequences only. Checked studies attribute under half of the gap to unresolved V genes and leave the rest unexplained. The DNA was the basis for D and trimming; V, J and clone size are from that table. This sample holds over 130,000 clones; 75% to 90% were observed only once. Clones ranked in the top ten supply about 4% of the sample.

The germline V end is reduced by 4 bases and the J end by 7 bases; junction bases left unmatched: 8. The CDR1 and CDR2 encoded by the germline V gene are MGHDK and SYGVNS. The CDR3, cysteine through phenylalanine, is 16 amino acids long. The retained sequence is limited to the CDR3, 48 bases, with the frame set at the first base. The sequenced sample was peripheral blood. The sequence is built from TRBV25-1 and TRBJ1-5, with TRBD1 matching 12 junction bases. The sequence came from a woman aged 55-70 years with active or convalescent COVID-19. The CDR3 region has the sequence CASSASGTGGVQPQHF. The nucleotide sequence reads TGTGCCAGCAGTGCCTCCGGGACAGGGGGCGTCCAGCCCCAGCATTTT.